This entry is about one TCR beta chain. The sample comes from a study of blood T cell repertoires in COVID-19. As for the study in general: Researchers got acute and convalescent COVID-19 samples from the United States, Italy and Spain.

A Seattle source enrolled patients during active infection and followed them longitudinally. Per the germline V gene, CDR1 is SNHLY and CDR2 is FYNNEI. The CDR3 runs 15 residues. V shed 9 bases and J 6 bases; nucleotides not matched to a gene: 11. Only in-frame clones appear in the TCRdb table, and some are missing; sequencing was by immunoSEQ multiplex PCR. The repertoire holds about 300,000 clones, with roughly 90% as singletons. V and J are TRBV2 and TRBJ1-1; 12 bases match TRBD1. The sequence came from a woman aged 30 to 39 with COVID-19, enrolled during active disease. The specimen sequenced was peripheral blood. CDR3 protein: CASPGTGGDFAEAFF. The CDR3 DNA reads TGTGCCAGTCCGGGGACAGGGGGCGATTTCGCTGAAGCTTTCTTT. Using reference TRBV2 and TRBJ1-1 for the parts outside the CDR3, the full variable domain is EPEVTQTPSHQVTQMGQEVILRCVPISNHLYFYWYRQILGQKVEFLVSFYNNEISEKSEIFDDQFSVERPDGSNFTLKIRSTKLEDSAMYFCASPGTGGDFAEAFFGQGTRLTVV.